This T cell receptor beta chain stems from a study of beta chain features in type 1 diabetes. The table lists this clone with a few counts. Its target is unknown. Averaging approximately 120 mL, one heparinised blood draw was given by each donor. The isolated RNA, all of it, was reverse transcribed, so expressed TCRB transcripts were what got sequenced. Here immunoSEQ multiplex PCR was the method, and the copy in TCRdb shows in-frame clones only, minus some. The sample carries around 310,000 clones, 13% recorded once. Germline V gene sequence: CDR1 LNHDA, CDR2 SQIVND (reference sequence). This CDR3 comprises 16 residues. The V end was cut by 0 bases, the J end by 8 bases, with 19 bases between. Overall study findings and caveats: Shorter TCRB CDR3s, moderately but significantly so, were found in Type 1 diabetes patients in all four CD4+ subsets. More deletions and fewer insertions at VDJ junctions were found in patients with type 1 diabetes. High-TCR-expressing cells could be over-represented by cDNA sequencing.

The genes are TRBV19 and TRBJ1-2; TRBD1 might be the D (5 bases). Sequenced input: naive CD4+ T cells from blood. The receptor was isolated from a woman between 18 and 30 years old with type 1 diabetes. The CDR3 nucleotides are TGTGCCAGTAGTATAGATCGGATTTCCACAGGTTACGGCTACACCTTC. It encodes CASSIDRISTGYGYTF.